These 8 T cell receptor beta chains came from one sample sequenced in a study of Graves' ophthalmopathy and Graves' hyperthyroidism. RNA transcripts served as template for amplifying TCR beta CDR3 sequences. Second-round multiplex PCR came after a first-round RT-PCR that employed HTBI primers. Using its own MiXCR run on the multiplex PCR reads, TCRdb lists one record per CDR3 protein. The sample carries around 400,000 distinct CDR3 sequences, under 25% recorded once. The sample comprised peripheral blood. The receptors originated from a woman between 18 and 30 years old with stable Graves' hyperthyroidism.

This clonotype showed up many times. Germline and junction disagree at one end, which may indicate a read error. The chain carries TRBV2 and TRBJ2-4; D gene uncertain. This CDR3 comprises 13 residues. Germline V lookup: CDR1 SNHLY, CDR2 FYNNEI. The CDR3 nucleotides read TGCGCGACTGACCGACTAGCCAAAAACATTCAGTACTTC. Encoded protein: CATDRLAKNIQYF.

This clonotype was observed many times. The CDR3 DNA is TGCAGTGCTATGGGGACTAGCGCGTGGGAGGAGCTGTTTTTT. Protein: CSAMGTSAWEELFF. The chain is built from TRBV20-1 and TRBJ2-2, with TRBD2 identical over 10 bases. Per the germline V gene, CDR1 is DFQATT and CDR2 is SNEGSKA (reference sequence). The CDR3 covers 14 residues. V lost 4 bases, J lost 10 bases, and 9 bases stayed unmatched.

This clonotype has a count of ten or more. The chain links TRBV10-3 to TRBJ2-7; 12 nucleotides match TRBD2. CDR3 length: 15 residues. Per the germline V gene, CDR1 is ENHRY and CDR2 is SYGVKD. J lost 4 bases, V lost 3 bases, and 4 bases had no gene match. The chain's CDR3 is CAISDPTSGSYEQYF. Here the CDR3 DNA reads TGTGCCATCAGTGATCCGACTAGCGGGAGTTACGAGCAGTACTTC.

This clonotype was seen at least ten times. This chain connects TRBV19 to TRBJ1-1; 9 bases match TRBD1. The ends lost 6 bases at V and 5 bases at J; junction bases unmatched: 4. The germline gives CDR1 LNHDA, CDR2 SQIVND (reference sequence). The CDR3 totals 13 residues. The CDR3 protein is CASRQGARTEAFF. DNA of the CDR3: TGTGCCAGTAGACAGGGGGCAAGGACTGAAGCTTTCTTT.

This clonotype was picked up many times. The chain has TRBV11-3 and TRBJ2-7; a weak D match, TRBD1 (6 bases). The CDR3 is 13 residues long. Germline CDR1 and CDR2: SGHNT and YENEEA. The V gene lost 5 bases and the J gene lost 4 bases, with 12 bases spanning the gap. CDR3 sequence: CASSRGQRYEQYF. CDR3 nucleotides: TGTGCCAGCAGCCGAGGACAGCGTTACGAGCAGTACTTC. Full variable domain (remainder filled in from reference TRBV11-3 and TRBJ2-7): EAGVVQSPRYKIIEKKQPVAFWCNPISGHNTLYWYLQNLGQGPELLIRYENEEAVDDSQLPKDRFSAERLKGVDSTLKIQPAELGDSAVYLCASSRGQRYEQYFGPGTRLTVT.

V is TRBV12-3 or TRBV12-4 and J is TRBJ2-2; no firm D call. This CDR3 region has 15 residues. Trimming cost V 7 bases and J 0 bases, with 12 bases left between them. CDR3 bases: TGTGCCAGCATCGCCGATCCTACGAACACCGGGGAGCTGTTTTTT. It translates to CASIADPTNTGELFF.

This clonotype occurred many times. This chain links TRBV11-2 with TRBJ1-1, with D perhaps TRBD1 (6 bases). The germline V gene encodes CDR1 SGHAT and CDR2 FQNNGV. The CDR3 extends over 14 amino acids. The ends were cut back, 7 bases at V and 6 bases at J, with 18 bases in the middle. This CDR3 is CASNSLRGGSEAFF. The CDR3 DNA reads as TGTGCCAGCAACTCATTGAGGGGGGGATCTGAAGCTTTCTTT.

The count of this clonotype is one. The genes are TRBV12-3 or TRBV12-4 and TRBJ2-7, with D possibly matching TRBD1 (5 bases). V was shortened by 3 bases and J by 2 bases, with 11 bases between the two germline ends. This CDR3 has 14 amino acids. This CDR3 reads CASSLSGLPYEQYF. DNA of the CDR3: TGTGCCAGCAGTTTGTCAGGGTTGCCCTACGAGCAGTACTTC.